What follows are 12 T cell receptor beta chains derived from one specimen sequenced in a study of T cells after yellow fever vaccination. TCRdb itself ran the 5' RACE reads through MiXCR, one entry per CDR3 protein. The profile shows a few hundred thousand distinct CDR3 sequences, around 8.1% of them singletons. The sequences come from PBMCs, collected about 41 days after the first yellow fever vaccination. The receptor source for this set is a man between 18 and 35 years old who received the YFV17D yellow fever vaccine.

This clonotype showed up many times. The rearrangement links TRBV11-1 to TRBJ2-7, with D perhaps TRBD1 or TRBD2 (5 bases each). Trimming took 5 bases from V and 6 from J, leaving 17 bases between them. The CDR3 length is 14 residues. Per germline, CDR1 SGHAT and CDR2 FQDESV (reference sequence). The CDR3 DNA sequence: TGTGCCAGCAGCCCGGGACCAGGGAACGGCGAGCAGTACTTC. This translates into CASSPGPGNGEQYF.

V is TRBV6-2 or TRBV6-3 and J is TRBJ2-1; possibly TRBD1 or TRBD2 for D (6 bases each). Trimming took off 8 bases at V and 6 bases at J, with 14 bases between the two ends. Germline V CDR1 and CDR2: MNHEY, SVGEGT. The CDR3 runs to 13 residues. Here the CDR3 reads CASAIGGFNEQFF. CDR3 coding DNA: TGTGCCAGCGCCATAGGGGGGTTCAATGAGCAGTTCTTC.

This clonotype appeared a few times. The J gene is TRBJ2-1, the V gene TRBV25-1; D uncertain. The germline V and J ends were trimmed by 6 bases and 8 bases, with 11 bases remaining between them. The CDR3 extends over 12 amino acids. Looked up from germline, CDR1 is MGHDK and CDR2 is SYGVNS. The CDR3 DNA follows: TGTGCCAGCAGGAGATTTGGCGATGAGCAGTTCTTC. Protein product: CASRRFGDEQFF.

The rearrangement links TRBV7-9 to TRBJ1-2; TRBD1 matches at 9 bases. The CDR3 length is 16 residues. CDR1 SEHNR and CDR2 FQNEAQ come from the germline V gene (reference sequence). The V segment lost 1 base and the J segment 4 bases; nucleotides outside the gene matches: 7. CDR3 loop: CASSLVGTGKFYGYTF. The CDR3 nucleotides are TGTGCCAGCAGCTTAGTAGGGACAGGGAAGTTCTATGGCTACACCTTC.

This clonotype was observed a handful of times. The CDR3 DNA sequence: TGCAGTGCCACTCCCTGGGACAGGGTAGGCGAGCAGTACTTC. Translation gives CSATPWDRVGEQYF. V usage is TRBV20-1 and J usage is TRBJ2-7; 9 bases match TRBD1. With 6 bases clipped from V and 6 bases from J, the junction kept 12 bases outside the gene matches. Germline V lookup: CDR1 DFQATT, CDR2 SNEGSKA (reference sequence). The CDR3 covers 14 residues.

The chain links TRBV20-1 to TRBJ2-1, with 9 bases fitting TRBD2. The J segment lost 5 bases and the V segment lost 4 bases, leaving 12 bases of the junction unmatched. CDR1 and CDR2 from the germline V gene are DFQATT and SNEGSKA (reference sequence). This CDR3 spans 16 amino acids. In DNA form, the CDR3 reads TGCAGTGCTAATGGGGCTAGCGGGGTAGTCGACAATGAGCAGTTCTTC. Translated: CSANGASGVVDNEQFF.

CDR3 loop: CASSLAVAGAGELFF. The CDR3 DNA is TGTGCCAGCTCCCTCGCCGTAGCGGGGGCCGGGGAGCTGTTTTTT. The chain is built from TRBV12-3 or TRBV12-4 and TRBJ2-2; TRBD2 agrees at 9 bases. V shed 8 bases, J shed 6 bases, and the junction held 10 bases outside the gene matches. The CDR3 is 15 residues long.

The chain couples TRBV2 to TRBJ2-1; D unclear. CDR3 length: 12 amino acids. Germline V gene sequence: CDR1 SNHLY, CDR2 FYNNEI. V lost 3 bases, J lost 7 bases, and 7 bases lay in between. The CDR3 coding sequence is TGTGCCAGCAGTGAGATGGGGAATGAGCAGTTCTTC. This gives the protein CASSEMGNEQFF.

This clonotype has more than one count but fewer than ten. The chain joins TRBV11-1 to TRBJ2-7; D gene ambiguous. Trimming took 1 base from V and 2 from J, leaving 12 bases between them. The CDR3 is 15 residues long. Germline assignment: CDR1 SGHAT and CDR2 FQDESV (reference sequence). For the CDR3, the DNA is TGTGCCAGCAGCTTAGTTCGCGGCGGAGCCTACGAGCAGTACGTC. Residues: CASSLVRGGAYEQYV.

This chain joins TRBV12-3 or TRBV12-4 and TRBJ1-2; the D is unclear. This CDR3 is 14 amino acids long. Trimming left V 7 bases short and J 5 bases short, with 17 bases between. CDR3 nucleotides: TGTGCCAGCACCCCCCAGGCATTTGTTTATGGCTACACCTTC. Its translation: CASTPQAFVYGYTF.

Only a few counts were recorded for this clonotype. This chain uses TRBV5-1 with TRBJ1-1; TRBD1 matches 10 bases. The CDR3 is 14 residues long. Germline CDR1 and CDR2: SGHRS and YFSETQ. The ends lost 2 bases at V and 4 bases at J; junction bases unmatched: 2. The CDR3 spells CASSFGTGATEAFF. CDR3 nucleotide sequence: TGCGCCAGCAGCTTCGGGACAGGGGCCACTGAAGCTTTCTTT.

This sequence joins TRBV5-1 and TRBJ2-4, with 9 positions matching TRBD1. The CDR3 is made up of 16 amino acids. Germline CDR1 reads SGHRS; CDR2 reads YFSETQ. V shed 4 bases, J shed 2 bases, and the junction held 7 bases outside the gene matches. The CDR3 loop is CASSPGGTGTKNIQYF. Written as DNA, the CDR3 is TGCGCCAGCAGCCCGGGTGGGACAGGGACCAAAAACATTCAGTACTTC. Supplemented by reference TRBV5-1 and TRBJ2-4, the full variable domain reads KAGVTQTPRYLIKTRGQQVTLSCSPISGHRSVSWYQQTPGQGLQFLFEYFSETQRNKGNFPGRFSGRQFSNSRSEMNVSTLELGDSALYLCASSPGGTGTKNIQYFGAGTRLSVL.